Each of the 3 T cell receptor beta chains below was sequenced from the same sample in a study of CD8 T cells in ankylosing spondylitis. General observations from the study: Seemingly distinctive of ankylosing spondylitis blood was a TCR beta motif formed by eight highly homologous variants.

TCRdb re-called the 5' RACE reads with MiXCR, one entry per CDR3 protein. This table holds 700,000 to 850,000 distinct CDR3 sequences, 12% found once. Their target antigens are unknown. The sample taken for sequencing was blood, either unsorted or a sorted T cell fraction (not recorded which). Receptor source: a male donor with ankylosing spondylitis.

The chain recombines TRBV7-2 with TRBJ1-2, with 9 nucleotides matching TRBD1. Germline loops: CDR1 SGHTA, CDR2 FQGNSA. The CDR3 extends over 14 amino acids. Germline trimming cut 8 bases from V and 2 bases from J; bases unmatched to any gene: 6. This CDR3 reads CASRGTGSNYGYTF. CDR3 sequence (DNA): TGTGCCAGCCGTGGGACAGGGTCCAACTATGGCTACACCTTC. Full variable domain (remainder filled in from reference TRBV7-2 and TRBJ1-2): GAGVSQSPSNKVTEKGKDVELRCDPISGHTALYWYRQSLGQGLEFLIYFQGNSAPDKSGLPSDRFSAERTGGSVSTLTIQRTQQEDSAVYLCASRGTGSNYGYTFGSGTRLTVV.

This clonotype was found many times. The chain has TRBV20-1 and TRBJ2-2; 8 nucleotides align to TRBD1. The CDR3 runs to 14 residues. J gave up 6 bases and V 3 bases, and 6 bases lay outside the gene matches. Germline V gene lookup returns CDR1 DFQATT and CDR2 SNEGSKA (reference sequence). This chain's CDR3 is CSASPDRGPGELFF. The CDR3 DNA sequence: TGCAGTGCTAGCCCCGACAGGGGTCCCGGGGAGCTGTTTTTT.

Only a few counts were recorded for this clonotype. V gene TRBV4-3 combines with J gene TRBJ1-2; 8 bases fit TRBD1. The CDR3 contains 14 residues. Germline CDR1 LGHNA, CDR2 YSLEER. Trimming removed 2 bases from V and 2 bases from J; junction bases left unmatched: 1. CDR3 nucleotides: TGCGCCAGCAGCCAAAGGACAGGGAACTATGGCTACACCTTC. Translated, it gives CASSQRTGNYGYTF.